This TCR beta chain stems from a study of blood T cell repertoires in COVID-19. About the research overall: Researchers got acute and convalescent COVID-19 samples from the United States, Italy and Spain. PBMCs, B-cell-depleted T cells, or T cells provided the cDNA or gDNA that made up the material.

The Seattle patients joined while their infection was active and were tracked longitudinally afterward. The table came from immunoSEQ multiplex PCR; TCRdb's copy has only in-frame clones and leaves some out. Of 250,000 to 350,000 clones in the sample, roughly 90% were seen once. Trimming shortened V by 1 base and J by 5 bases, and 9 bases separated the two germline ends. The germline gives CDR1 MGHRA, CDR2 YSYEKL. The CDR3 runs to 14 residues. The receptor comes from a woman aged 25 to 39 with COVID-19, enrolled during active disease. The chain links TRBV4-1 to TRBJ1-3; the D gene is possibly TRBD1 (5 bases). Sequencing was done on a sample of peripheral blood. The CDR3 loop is CASSQVGARNTIYF. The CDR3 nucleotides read TGCGCCAGCAGCCAAGTTGGGGCCCGAAACACCATATATTTT.